A selection of T cell receptor beta chains follows, all from one sample in a study of T cells in localized non-small cell lung cancer. Data came from immunoSEQ multiplex PCR; TCRdb stores just in-frame clones and leaves some out. The profile covers about 70,000 clones, with roughly 90% appearing a single time and roughly 22% taken by the ten largest. Sample: peripheral blood, taken before any cancer treatment. The source of these receptors is an older male donor with stage III squamous cell lung carcinoma. Both conserved end residues are part of each CDR3.

J	V	CDR3
TRBJ1-3	TRBV19	CASTGTRAGNTIYF
TRBJ2-7	TRBV18	CASSPATGGEQYF
TRBJ1-5	TRBV6-6	CASRPAQGVDQPQHF
TRBJ2-5	TRBV2	CASSTDGGQETQYF
TRBJ1-5	TRBV9	CASSLGQGNQPQHF
TRBJ1-1	TRBV28	CASSLGQALGNTEAFF
TRBJ2-2	TRBV19	CASRRGTNTGELFF
TRBJ2-5	TRBV28	CASSFAAARETQYF
TRBJ2-3	TRBV6-1	CAGQTGSTDTQYF
TRBJ1-6	TRBV30	CALHGWTGSSPLHF
TRBJ2-5	TRBV18	CASSRAGGETQYF
TRBJ2-1	TRBV5-4	CASSLVQYNEQFF
TRBJ1-2	TRBV7-2	CASSETQGRSGYTF
TRBJ1-4	TRBV9	CASSVGPNEKLFF
TRBJ1-2	TRBV28	CASSTQQWGYTF
TRBJ2-3	TRBV5-1	CASSLEYREDTQYF
TRBJ1-1	TRBV5-5	CASSLWTASKAEAFF
TRBJ2-1	TRBV5-4	CASSVGTGGYNEQFF
TRBJ1-2	TRBV5-1	CASSLRQGVNYGYTF
TRBJ2-7	TRBV11-2	CASSLGALAGVVYEQYF
TRBJ2-3	TRBV6-5	CAAFRGGSTDTQYF
TRBJ2-7	TRBV2	CASSESIYEQYF
TRBJ1-6	TRBV11-2	CASSLRTGGSYNSPLHF
TRBJ2-7	TRBV7-2	CASSLVDGAGSNEQYF
TRBJ1-5	TRBV30	CAWGAGTHSNQPQHF